This TCR beta chain came from a study of blood T cell repertoires in COVID-19. The CDR3 loop spans 14 amino acids. CDR1 and CDR2 from the germline V gene are SQVTM and ANQGSEA. V was clipped by 1 base and J by 3 bases; unmatched bases: 5. Authors' processing steps: By means of reference gene primer amplification, nucleated cell counts were estimated. Measured with immunoSEQ multiplex PCR; TCRdb has only the in-frame clones, and not every one. V and J calls and clone size follow that table, whereas D and trimming were derived from the DNA. The sample holds roughly 24,000 clones, roughly 80% seen once. V gene TRBV29-1 combines with J gene TRBJ2-5, with 7 bases matching TRBD1. The sequencing input was peripheral blood. This clonotype originated in a man between 65 and 80 years old with acute or convalescent COVID-19. The CDR3 DNA is TGCAGCGTTGAAGCAAGTCAGGGGGAAGAGACCCAGTACTTC. Residues: CSVEASQGEETQYF.